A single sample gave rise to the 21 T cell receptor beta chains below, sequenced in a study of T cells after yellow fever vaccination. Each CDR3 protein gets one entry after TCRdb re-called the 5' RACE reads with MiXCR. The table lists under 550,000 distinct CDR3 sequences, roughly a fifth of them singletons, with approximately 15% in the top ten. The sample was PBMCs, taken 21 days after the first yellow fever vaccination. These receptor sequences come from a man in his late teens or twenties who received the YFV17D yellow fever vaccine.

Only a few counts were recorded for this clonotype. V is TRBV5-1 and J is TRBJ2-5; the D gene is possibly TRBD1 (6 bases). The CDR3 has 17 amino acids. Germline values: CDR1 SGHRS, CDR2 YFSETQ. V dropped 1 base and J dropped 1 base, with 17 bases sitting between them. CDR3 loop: CASSLYSSRDTQETQYF. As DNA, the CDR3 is TGCGCCAGCAGCTTGTACAGTTCCCGGGACACCCAAGAGACCCAGTACTTC.

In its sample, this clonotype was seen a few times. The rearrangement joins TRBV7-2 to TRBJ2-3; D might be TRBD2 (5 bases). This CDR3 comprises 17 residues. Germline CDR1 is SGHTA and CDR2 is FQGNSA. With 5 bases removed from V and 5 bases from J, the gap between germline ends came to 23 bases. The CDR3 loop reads CASSPYMPGKGIDTQYF. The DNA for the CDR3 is TGTGCCAGCAGCCCATACATGCCGGGGAAAGGGATAGATACGCAGTATTTT.

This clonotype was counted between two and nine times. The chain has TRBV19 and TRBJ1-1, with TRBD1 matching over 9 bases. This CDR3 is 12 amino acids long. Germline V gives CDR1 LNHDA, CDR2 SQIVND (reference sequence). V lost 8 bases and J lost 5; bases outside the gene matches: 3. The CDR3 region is CASGQGYTEAFF. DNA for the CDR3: TGTGCCAGTGGACAGGGGTATACTGAAGCTTTCTTT.

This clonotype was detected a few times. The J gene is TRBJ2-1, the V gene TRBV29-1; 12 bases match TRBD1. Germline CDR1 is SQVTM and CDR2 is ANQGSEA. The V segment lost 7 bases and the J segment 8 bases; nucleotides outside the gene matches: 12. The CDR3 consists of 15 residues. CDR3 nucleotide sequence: TGCAGCGCCCAGGCCGGGACAGGGGGCGGCGATGAGCAGTTCTTC. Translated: CSAQAGTGGGDEQFF.

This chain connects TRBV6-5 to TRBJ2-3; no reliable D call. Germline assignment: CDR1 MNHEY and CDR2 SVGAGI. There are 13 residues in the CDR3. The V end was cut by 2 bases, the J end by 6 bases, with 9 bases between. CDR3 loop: CASSYRFIDTQYF. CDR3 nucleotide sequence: TGTGCCAGCAGTTACCGGTTTATTGATACGCAGTATTTT.

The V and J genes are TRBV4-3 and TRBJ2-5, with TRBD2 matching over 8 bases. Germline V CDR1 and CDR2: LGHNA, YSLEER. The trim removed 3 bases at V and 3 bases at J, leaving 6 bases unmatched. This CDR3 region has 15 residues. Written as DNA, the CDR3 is TGCGCCAGCAGCCACTCCGGGGGGGGAAAAGAGACCCAGTACTTC. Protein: CASSHSGGGKETQYF.

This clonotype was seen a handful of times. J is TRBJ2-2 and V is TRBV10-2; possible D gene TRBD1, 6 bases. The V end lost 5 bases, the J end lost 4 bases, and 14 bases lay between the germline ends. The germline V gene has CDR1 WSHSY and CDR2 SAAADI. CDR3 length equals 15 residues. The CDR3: CASSFRQDPTGELFF. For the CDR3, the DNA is TGCGCCAGCAGTTTTCGACAGGATCCCACCGGGGAGCTGTTTTTT.

CDR3 DNA: TGTGCCAGCAGCTATCACCAGGGATTCACCTACGAGCAGTACTTC. Amino acids: CASSYHQGFTYEQYF. The chain joins TRBV7-9 to TRBJ2-7; tentatively, D is TRBD1 (5 bases). The CDR3 covers 15 residues. V was clipped by 4 bases and J by 2 bases, with 15 bases between them. CDR1 is SEHNR, CDR2 FQNEAQ, per germline (reference sequence).

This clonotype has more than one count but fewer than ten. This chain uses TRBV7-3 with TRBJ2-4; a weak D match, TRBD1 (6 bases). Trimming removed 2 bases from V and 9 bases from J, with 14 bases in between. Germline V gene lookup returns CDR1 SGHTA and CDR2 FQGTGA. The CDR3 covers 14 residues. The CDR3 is CASSLAGASGIQYF. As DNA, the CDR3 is TGTGCCAGCAGCTTAGCAGGGGCAAGCGGCATTCAGTACTTC. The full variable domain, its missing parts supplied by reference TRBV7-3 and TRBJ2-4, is GAGVSQTPSNKVTEKGKYVELRCDPISGHTALYWYRQSLGQGPEFLIYFQGTGAADDSGLPNDRFFAVRPEGSVSTLKIQRTERGDSAVYLCASSLAGASGIQYFGAGTRLSVL.

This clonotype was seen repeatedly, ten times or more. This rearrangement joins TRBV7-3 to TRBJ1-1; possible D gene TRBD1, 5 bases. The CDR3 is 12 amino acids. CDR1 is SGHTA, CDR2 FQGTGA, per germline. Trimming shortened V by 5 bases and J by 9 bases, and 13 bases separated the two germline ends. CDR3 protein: CASSTGPGQAFF. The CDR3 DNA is TGTGCCAGCAGCACGGGGCCAGGGCAAGCTTTCTTT.

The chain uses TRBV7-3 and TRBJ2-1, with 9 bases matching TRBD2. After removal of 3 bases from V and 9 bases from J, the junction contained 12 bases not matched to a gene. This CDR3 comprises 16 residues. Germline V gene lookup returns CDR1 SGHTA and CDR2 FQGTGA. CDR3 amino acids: CASSLGLRGGASEQFF. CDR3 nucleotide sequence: TGTGCCAGCAGCTTGGGACTACGCGGGGGGGCTTCTGAGCAGTTCTTC.

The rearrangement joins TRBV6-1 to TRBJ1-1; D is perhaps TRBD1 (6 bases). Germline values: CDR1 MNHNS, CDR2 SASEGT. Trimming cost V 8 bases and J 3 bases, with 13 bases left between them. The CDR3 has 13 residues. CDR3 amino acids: CASVDSGDTEAFF. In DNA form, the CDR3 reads TGTGCCAGCGTGGACAGCGGCGACACTGAAGCTTTCTTT.

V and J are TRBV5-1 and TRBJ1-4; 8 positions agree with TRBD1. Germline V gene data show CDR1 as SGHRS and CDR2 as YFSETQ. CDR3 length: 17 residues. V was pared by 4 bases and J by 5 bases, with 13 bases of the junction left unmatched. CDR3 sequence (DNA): TGCGCCAGCAGCCTGAACGCCCGACAGGGGCAAAATGAAAAACTGTTTTTT. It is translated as CASSLNARQGQNEKLFF.

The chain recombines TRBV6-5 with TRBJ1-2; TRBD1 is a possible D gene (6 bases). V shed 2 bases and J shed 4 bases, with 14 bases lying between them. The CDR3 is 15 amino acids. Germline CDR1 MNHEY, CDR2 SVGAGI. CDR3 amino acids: CASSYLAGASYGYTF. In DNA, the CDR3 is TGTGCCAGCAGTTACCTGGCGGGGGCTAGCTATGGCTACACCTTC.

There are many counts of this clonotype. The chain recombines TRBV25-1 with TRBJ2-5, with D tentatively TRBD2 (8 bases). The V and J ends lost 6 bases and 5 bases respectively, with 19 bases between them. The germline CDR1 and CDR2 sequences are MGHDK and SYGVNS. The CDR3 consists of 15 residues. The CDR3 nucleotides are TGTGCCAGCAGAGGGACAGCCGGGAGGGCGGAGACCCAGTACTTC. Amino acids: CASRGTAGRAETQYF.

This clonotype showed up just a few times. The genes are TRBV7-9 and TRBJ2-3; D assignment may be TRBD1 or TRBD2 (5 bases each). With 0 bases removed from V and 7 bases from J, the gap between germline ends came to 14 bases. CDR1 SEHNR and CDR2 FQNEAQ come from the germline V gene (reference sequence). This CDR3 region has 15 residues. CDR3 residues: CASSLALGTRYTQYF. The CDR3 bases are TGTGCCAGCAGCTTAGCCCTGGGGACCCGTTATACGCAGTATTTT.

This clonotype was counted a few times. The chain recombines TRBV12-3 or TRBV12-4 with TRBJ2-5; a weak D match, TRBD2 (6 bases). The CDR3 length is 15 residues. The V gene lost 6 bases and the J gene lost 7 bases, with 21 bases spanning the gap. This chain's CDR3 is CASSWDPGLTMTQYF. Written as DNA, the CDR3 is TGTGCCAGCAGCTGGGACCCGGGACTCACTATGACCCAGTACTTC.

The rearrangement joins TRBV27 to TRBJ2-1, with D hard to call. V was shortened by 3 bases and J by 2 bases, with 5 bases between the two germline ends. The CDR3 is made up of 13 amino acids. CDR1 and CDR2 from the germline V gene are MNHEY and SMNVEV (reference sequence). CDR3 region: CASSFTAYNEQFF. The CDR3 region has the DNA TGTGCCAGCAGTTTTACAGCCTACAATGAGCAGTTCTTC.

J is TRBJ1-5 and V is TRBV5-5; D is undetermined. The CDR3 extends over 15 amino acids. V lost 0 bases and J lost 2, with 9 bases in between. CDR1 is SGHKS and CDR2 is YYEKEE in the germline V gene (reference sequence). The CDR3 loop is CASSLASGGNQPQHF. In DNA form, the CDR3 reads TGTGCCAGCAGCTTGGCGTCGGGTGGCAATCAGCCCCAGCATTTT.

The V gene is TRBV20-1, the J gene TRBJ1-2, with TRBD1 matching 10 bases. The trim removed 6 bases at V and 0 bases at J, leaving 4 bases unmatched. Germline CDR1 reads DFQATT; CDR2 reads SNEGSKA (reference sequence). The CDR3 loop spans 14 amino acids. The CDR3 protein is CSARQGATNYGYTF. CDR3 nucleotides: TGCAGTGCGAGACAGGGGGCGACTAACTATGGCTACACCTTC.

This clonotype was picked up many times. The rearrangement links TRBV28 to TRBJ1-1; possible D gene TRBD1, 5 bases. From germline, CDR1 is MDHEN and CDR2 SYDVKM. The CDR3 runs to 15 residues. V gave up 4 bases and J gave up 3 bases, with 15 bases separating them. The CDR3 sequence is CASSSLGGADTEAFF. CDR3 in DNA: TGTGCCAGCAGTTCCCTTGGAGGGGCGGACACTGAAGCTTTCTTT.